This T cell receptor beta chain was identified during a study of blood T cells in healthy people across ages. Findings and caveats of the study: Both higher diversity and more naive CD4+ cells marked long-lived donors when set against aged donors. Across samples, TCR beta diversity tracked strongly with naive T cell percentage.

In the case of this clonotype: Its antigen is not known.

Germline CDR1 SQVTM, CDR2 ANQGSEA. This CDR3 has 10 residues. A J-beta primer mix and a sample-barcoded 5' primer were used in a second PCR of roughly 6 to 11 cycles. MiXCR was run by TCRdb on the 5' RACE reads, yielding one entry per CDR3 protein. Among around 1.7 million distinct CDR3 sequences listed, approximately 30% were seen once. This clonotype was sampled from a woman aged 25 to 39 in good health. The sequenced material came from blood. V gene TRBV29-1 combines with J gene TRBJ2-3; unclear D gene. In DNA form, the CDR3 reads TGCGGCGCGGACCCAGATACGCAGTATTTT. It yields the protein CGADPDTQYF.